The rows below give T cell receptor beta chains drawn from one sample of a study of blood T cell repertoires in COVID-19. Here immunoSEQ multiplex PCR was the method, and the copy in TCRdb shows in-frame clones only, minus some. The table includes under 200,000 clones, approximately 74% detected once. Sequenced sample: peripheral blood. The receptors originated from a woman aged 80 or over with acute or convalescent COVID-19. Each CDR3 is given with its conserved first and last residue. Each record gives: CDR3 DNA, CDR3 protein, D gene, V gene, clone size, J gene. D genes are given only for firm matches. Clone size is shown for a subset of rows, as once, few, many or a class of expanded clone.

cdr3_nt: TGTGCCTGGGCCAGGGGTGAGGTCGGTGGCTACACCTTC
cdr3_aa: CAWARGEVGGYTF
d_call: NA
v_call: TRBV30
clone_size: NA
j_call: TRBJ1-2

cdr3_nt: TGTGCCAGCACCTGGGGGACAGGGGCCTACGAGCAGTACTTC
cdr3_aa: CASTWGTGAYEQYF
d_call: TRBD1
v_call: TRBV5-5
clone_size: NA
j_call: TRBJ2-7

cdr3_nt: TGTGCCAGTAGTATTAGGAGGGGCTATGATAATTCACCCCTCCACTTT
cdr3_aa: CASSIRRGYDNSPLHF
d_call: NA
v_call: TRBV19
clone_size: NA
j_call: TRBJ1-6

cdr3_nt: TGTGCCAGCTCACAGACAGGGTCGGGGGAGGATACGCAGTATTTT
cdr3_aa: CASSQTGSGEDTQYF
d_call: NA
v_call: TRBV18
clone_size: NA
j_call: TRBJ2-3

cdr3_nt: TGCGCCAGCAGCTTGGCCACCGGAGTGGGCACTGAAGCTTTCTTT
cdr3_aa: CASSLATGVGTEAFF
d_call: NA
v_call: TRBV5-1
clone_size: NA
j_call: TRBJ1-1

cdr3_nt: TGTGCCAGCAGCCAAACCGGGACAGTTCGTGAAGCTTTCTTT
cdr3_aa: CASSQTGTVREAFF
d_call: TRBD1
v_call: TRBV4-2
clone_size: few
j_call: TRBJ1-1

cdr3_nt: TGTGCCAGCAGCATGGGGCGTTCGGGACTAGCAACAGATACGCAGTATTTT
cdr3_aa: CASSMGRSGLATDTQYF
d_call: TRBD2
v_call: TRBV5-8
clone_size: once
j_call: TRBJ2-3

cdr3_nt: TGTGCCAGCAGTTACCTTACGAGCACTGAAGCTTTCTTT
cdr3_aa: CASSYLTSTEAFF
d_call: NA
v_call: TRBV6-5
clone_size: NA
j_call: TRBJ1-1

cdr3_nt: TGTGCCACCAGTGGGACAGGGGTCACAGATACGCAGTATTTT
cdr3_aa: CATSGTGVTDTQYF
d_call: TRBD1
v_call: TRBV24-1
clone_size: NA
j_call: TRBJ2-3

cdr3_nt: TGTGCCAGTAGTGGGACAGGGACATGGCCCCAGCATTTT
cdr3_aa: CASSGTGTWPQHF
d_call: TRBD1
v_call: TRBV19
clone_size: NA
j_call: TRBJ1-5

cdr3_nt: TGTGCCAGCACCCCTAGCGGGAGGGCCGCCAATGAGCAGTTCTTC
cdr3_aa: CASTPSGRAANEQFF
d_call: TRBD2
v_call: TRBV2
clone_size: few
j_call: TRBJ2-1

cdr3_nt: TGTGCCAGCAGCCTCCTACCCGGGGGGGACAATTCACCCCTCCACTTT
cdr3_aa: CASSLLPGGDNSPLHF
d_call: NA
v_call: TRBV5-5
clone_size: NA
j_call: TRBJ1-6

cdr3_nt: TGTGCCAGCAGCCTGAGGGGACAGGGGATCTACGAGCAGTACTTC
cdr3_aa: CASSLRGQGIYEQYF
d_call: TRBD1
v_call: TRBV5-6
clone_size: NA
j_call: TRBJ2-7

cdr3_nt: TGTGCCAGCAGCGTAGAGGAGGGTTATAATTCACCCCTCCACTTT
cdr3_aa: CASSVEEGYNSPLHF
d_call: NA
v_call: TRBV9
clone_size: NA
j_call: TRBJ1-6

cdr3_nt: TGTGCCAGCAGTTCCCCCCCGGGACAGAAGTACAATGAGCAGTTCTTC
cdr3_aa: CASSSPPGQKYNEQFF
d_call: TRBD1
v_call: TRBV28
clone_size: NA
j_call: TRBJ2-1

cdr3_nt: TGTGCTAGTGGTTCAGAGCGGGAGGGCCTGTTAAATACGCAGTATTTT
cdr3_aa: CASGSEREGLLNTQYF
d_call: TRBD2
v_call: TRBV12-5
clone_size: many
j_call: TRBJ2-3

cdr3_nt: TGTGCCAGTAGTAAAGACAGGGAAAAGACCCAGTACTTC
cdr3_aa: CASSKDREKTQYF
d_call: TRBD1
v_call: TRBV19
clone_size: NA
j_call: TRBJ2-5

cdr3_nt: TGTGCCAGCAGCACCGACAGGGCACAGCCCCAGCATTTT
cdr3_aa: CASSTDRAQPQHF
d_call: TRBD1
v_call: TRBV28
clone_size: NA
j_call: TRBJ1-5

cdr3_nt: TGTGCCAGCAGTCGACGAGGTGAGCAGTTCTTC
cdr3_aa: CASSRRGEQFF
d_call: NA
v_call: TRBV27
clone_size: NA
j_call: TRBJ2-1

cdr3_nt: TGCGCCAGCAGCCAATCCATAACAGGGAACTATGGCTACACCTTC
cdr3_aa: CASSQSITGNYGYTF
d_call: NA
v_call: TRBV4-1
clone_size: NA
j_call: TRBJ1-2

cdr3_nt: TGCGCCAGCAGCTCGTTGGGGGGACTAGCCTTCACAGATACGCAGTATTTT
cdr3_aa: CASSSLGGLAFTDTQYF
d_call: TRBD2
v_call: TRBV5-1
clone_size: once
j_call: TRBJ2-3

cdr3_nt: TGTGCCAGCAGTTTTGATTCTAGCGTTGAGACCCAGTACTTC
cdr3_aa: CASSFDSSVETQYF
d_call: NA
v_call: TRBV6-5
clone_size: NA
j_call: TRBJ2-5

cdr3_nt: TGTGCCAGCAGTCCTGACGGGTACAATGAGCAGTTCTTC
cdr3_aa: CASSPDGYNEQFF
d_call: NA
v_call: TRBV2
clone_size: NA
j_call: TRBJ2-1

cdr3_nt: TGTGCCAGCAGTGTTGGACAGCCATTGAATCAGCCCCAGCATTTT
cdr3_aa: CASSVGQPLNQPQHF
d_call: NA
v_call: TRBV2
clone_size: NA
j_call: TRBJ1-5

cdr3_nt: TGTGCCAGCAAGAGCGGGAGGTACCAAGAGACCCAGTACTTC
cdr3_aa: CASKSGRYQETQYF
d_call: TRBD2
v_call: TRBV27
clone_size: NA
j_call: TRBJ2-5

cdr3_nt: TGTGCCAGCAGCCAAGGTCTAGGGGAGGGACAAGAGACCCAGTACTTC
cdr3_aa: CASSQGLGEGQETQYF
d_call: TRBD2
v_call: TRBV14
clone_size: NA
j_call: TRBJ2-5

cdr3_nt: TGTGCCAGCAGTGATAGGGGGACACGGTTTTCGAACACTGAAGCTTTCTTT
cdr3_aa: CASSDRGTRFSNTEAFF
d_call: NA
v_call: TRBV6-1
clone_size: NA
j_call: TRBJ1-1

cdr3_nt: TGTGCCAGCAGCTTAGTTAGTGAAGGACAAAGCAATCAGCCCCAGCATTTT
cdr3_aa: CASSLVSEGQSNQPQHF
d_call: NA
v_call: TRBV7-2
clone_size: NA
j_call: TRBJ1-5

cdr3_nt: TGTGCCAGTAGCGGGACTAACAATGAGCAGTTCTTC
cdr3_aa: CASSGTNNEQFF
d_call: TRBD2
v_call: TRBV6-2/TRBV6-3
clone_size: NA
j_call: TRBJ2-1

cdr3_nt: TGCGCCAGCAGCTTACAGGGAAGAGTTCTCCTTGGTGGCTACACCTTC
cdr3_aa: CASSLQGRVLLGGYTF
d_call: NA
v_call: TRBV5-1
clone_size: NA
j_call: TRBJ1-2

cdr3_nt: TGCGCCAGCAGCTTGGGGCAGGGGACCCACGAGCAGTACTTC
cdr3_aa: CASSLGQGTHEQYF
d_call: NA
v_call: TRBV5-1
clone_size: NA
j_call: TRBJ2-7

cdr3_nt: TGTGCCATCAGTGAAATAGGCGGGAGCCCAGATACGCAGTATTTT
cdr3_aa: CAISEIGGSPDTQYF
d_call: TRBD2
v_call: TRBV10-3
clone_size: NA
j_call: TRBJ2-3

cdr3_nt: TGTGCCAGCAGCGGAAGCAGGACAGGAACTAACTATGGCTACACCTTC
cdr3_aa: CASSGSRTGTNYGYTF
d_call: TRBD1
v_call: TRBV7-9
clone_size: NA
j_call: TRBJ1-2

cdr3_nt: TGTGCCAGCAGTACAGGGGTCACTGAAGCTTTCTTT
cdr3_aa: CASSTGVTEAFF
d_call: TRBD1
v_call: TRBV2
clone_size: NA
j_call: TRBJ1-1